This T cell receptor beta chain appears in the sequencing data of a study of T cells after somatic rescue of genetic block. Assay: immunoSEQ multiplex PCR; the TCRdb copy retains only in-frame clones and omits some. This sample has 67,000 or so clones, with roughly 88% found just once. This CDR3 spans 16 amino acids. Losses at the gene ends were 4 bases for V and 2 bases for J; bases not matched to a gene: 9. Germline values: CDR1 SGHNT, CDR2 YYREEE (reference sequence). This receptor was obtained from a man aged 30 to 39. Specimen: peripheral blood mononuclear cells (PBMCs). The J gene is TRBJ2-7, the V gene TRBV5-4; 10 bases match TRBD1. CDR3 sequence: CASSPGTGALTYEQYF. CDR3 in DNA: TGTGCCAGCAGCCCCGGGACAGGGGCGCTTACCTACGAGCAGTACTTC. The entire variable domain, with the rest obtained from reference TRBV5-4 and TRBJ2-7, is as follows: ETGVTQSPTHLIKTRGQQVTLRCSSQSGHNTVSWYQQALGQGPQFIFQYYREEENGRGNFPPRFSGLQFPNYSSELNVNALELDDSALYLCASSPGTGALTYEQYFGPGTRLTVT.